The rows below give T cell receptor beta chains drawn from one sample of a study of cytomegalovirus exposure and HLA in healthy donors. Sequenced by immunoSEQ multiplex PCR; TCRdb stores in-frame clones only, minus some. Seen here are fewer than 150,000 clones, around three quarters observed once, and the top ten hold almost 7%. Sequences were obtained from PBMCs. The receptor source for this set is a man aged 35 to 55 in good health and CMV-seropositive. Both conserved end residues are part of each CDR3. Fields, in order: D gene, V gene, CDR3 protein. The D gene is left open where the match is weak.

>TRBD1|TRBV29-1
CSVEVGQGSKAQHF
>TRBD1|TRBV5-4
CASSLPDRGIDEQYF
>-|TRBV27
CASSYSGVNTEAFF
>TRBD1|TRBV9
CASSVGGQPDYGYTF
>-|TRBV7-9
CASSSSHSNQPQHF
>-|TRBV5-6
CASSLISAPYEQYF
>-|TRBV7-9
CASSDGTGELFF
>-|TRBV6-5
CASSSGGNYGYTF
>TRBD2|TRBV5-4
CASSGRLAGAETQYF
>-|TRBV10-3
CAISESVAGSTYNEQFF
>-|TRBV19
CASTETRDSNYGYTF
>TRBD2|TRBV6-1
CASRTSGTSDTQYF
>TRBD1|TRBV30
CAWTPPDRGQNTEAFF
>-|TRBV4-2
CASSLTTTGMPYGYTF
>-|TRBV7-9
CASSHLAPGAQETQYF
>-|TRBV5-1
CASSLSGGTDTQYF
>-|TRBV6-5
CASSYVGGELFF
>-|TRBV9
CASSVGRDPSYEQYF
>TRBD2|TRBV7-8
CASSPSGIRYEQYF
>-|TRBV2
CASSTRGSYEQYF
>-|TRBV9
CASSVGEGYRVPNYGYTF
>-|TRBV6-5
CASSYRVNTEAFF
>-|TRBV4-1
CASSQVEGGQYEQYF
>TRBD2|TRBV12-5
CASGPQLAGRSYEQYF
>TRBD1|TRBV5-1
CASSPKTGSGDTEAFF
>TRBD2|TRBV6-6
CASSYPGTSGNQQYF
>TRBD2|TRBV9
CASSVGASGSVNEQFF
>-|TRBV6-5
CASSPPDNTDTQYF
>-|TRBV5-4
CASSLLQAGANVLTF